Below are 21 T cell receptor beta chains sequenced from a single sample in a study of Ad26.COV2.S vaccination and SARS-CoV-2 variants. As for treatment: around 19 received Ad26.COV2.S at low or high dose, single or two shots; several received placebo; per-sample allocation not given. Specimen acquisition occurred on day 63 following the initial vaccine or placebo injection. Only in-frame clones appear in the TCRdb table, and some are missing; sequencing was by immunoSEQ multiplex PCR. The sample records over 400,000 clones, about 92% being singletons. The sample was peripheral blood, taken in a trial of Ad26.COV2.S vaccine versus placebo. Every receptor here comes from a person aged 18-65 years who received the Ad26.COV2.S COVID-19 vaccine or a placebo.

The gene calls are TRBV7-9 and TRBJ2-5; D is uncertain. The germline V and J ends were trimmed by 4 bases and 3 bases, with 12 bases remaining between them. Per germline, CDR1 SEHNR and CDR2 FQNEAQ (reference sequence). This CDR3 comprises 14 residues. CDR3 bases: TGTGCCAGCAGCTCAGACCGTTTGGAAGAGACCCAGTACTTC. Its translation is CASSSDRLEETQYF.

The chain recombines TRBV4-3 with TRBJ1-2; D call uncertain. From germline, CDR1 is LGHNA and CDR2 YSLEER. V was trimmed by 0 bases and J by 0 bases, leaving 20 bases between them. The CDR3 totals 19 residues. Here the CDR3 DNA reads TGCGCCAGCAGCCAAGAACCGCCGGGTTTCAGAGTGGCTAACTATGGCTACACCTTC. Encoded protein: CASSQEPPGFRVANYGYTF.

The rearrangement joins TRBV6-6 to TRBJ2-2; unclear D gene. V was shortened by 3 bases and J by 4 bases, with 9 bases between the two germline ends. Germline CDR1 reads MNHNY; CDR2 reads SVGAGI (reference sequence). This CDR3 contains 14 residues. This CDR3 is CASSYRQSTGELFF. The CDR3 DNA follows: TGTGCCAGCAGTTATAGGCAGAGCACCGGGGAGCTGTTTTTT.

The chain has TRBV9 and TRBJ2-3; 10 positions match TRBD2. Germline CDR1 is SGDLS and CDR2 is YYNGEE. The CDR3 contains 16 residues. With V trimmed by 4 bases and J by 2 bases, 7 bases remained unmatched. The CDR3 loop is CASSPSSGGTTDTQYF. The CDR3 DNA sequence: TGTGCCAGCAGCCCGTCTAGCGGGGGAACCACAGATACGCAGTATTTT.

The rearrangement links TRBV29-1 to TRBJ1-2; TRBD1 matches 9 bases. Trimming removed 6 bases from V and 8 bases from J; junction bases left unmatched: 4. The CDR3 has 11 residues. CDR1 is SQVTM and CDR2 is ANQGSEA in the germline V gene. The CDR3 loop is CSVGTGNGYTF. The CDR3 coding sequence is TGCAGCGTCGGGACAGGGAACGGCTACACCTTC.

This clone occurred once. This chain joins TRBV5-4 and TRBJ1-1; 8 bases are shared with TRBD1. Per germline, CDR1 SGHNT and CDR2 YYREEE (reference sequence). The CDR3 spans 15 residues. The V segment lost 0 bases and the J segment 1 base; nucleotides outside the gene matches: 2. CDR3 DNA sequence: TGTGCCAGCAGCTTGGGCACAGGGGGGAACACTGAAGCTTTCTTT. Residues: CASSLGTGGNTEAFF.

This clone was recorded once. V gene TRBV9 combines with J gene TRBJ2-5, with a possible D match to TRBD2 (7 bases). The CDR3 is made up of 18 amino acids. The germline V gene encodes CDR1 SGDLS and CDR2 YYNGEE. Trimming removed 4 bases from V and 1 base from J, with 23 bases in between. Here the CDR3 DNA reads TGTGCCAGCAGCCCCGAAGGGGGTTTTGCGGGGGCCCAAGAGACCCAGTACTTC. Protein product: CASSPEGGFAGAQETQYF.

CDR3: CASSPRGARTYEQYF. Written as DNA, the CDR3 is TGTGCCAGCAGCCCCCGGGGGGCCCGAACCTACGAGCAGTACTTC. V is TRBV6-2 or TRBV6-3 and J is TRBJ2-7, with D possibly matching TRBD2 (7 bases). This CDR3 has 15 residues. The germline V gene encodes CDR1 MNHEY and CDR2 SVGEGT. V lost 6 bases and J 2 bases, leaving 17 bases between the germline ends.

This chain uses TRBV19 with TRBJ1-5; 9 bases agree with TRBD1. Germline lookup yields CDR1 LNHDA and CDR2 SQIVND (reference sequence). The CDR3 extends over 14 amino acids. V was clipped by 4 bases and J by 9 bases; unmatched bases: 7. The chain's CDR3 is CASSTGQGGGPQHF. CDR3 DNA sequence: TGTGCCAGTAGTACGGGACAGGGTGGTGGGCCCCAGCATTTT. The whole variable domain, filled in from reference TRBV19 and TRBJ1-5, reads DGGITQSPKYLFRKEGQNVTLSCEQNLNHDAMYWYRQDPGQGLRLIYYSQIVNDFQKGDIAEGYSVSREKKESFPLTVTSAQKNPTAFYLCASSTGQGGGPQHFGDGTRLSIL.

In nucleotides, the CDR3 is TGTGCCAGCAGCTTAATGGGACAGGGGGAAGTATATGGCTACACCTTC. Translated: CASSLMGQGEVYGYTF. The chain employs TRBV7-8 and TRBJ1-2, with 11 nucleotides matching TRBD1. J lost 5 bases, V lost 2 bases, and 7 bases had no gene match. The CDR3 is 16 residues long. Per the germline V gene, CDR1 is SGHVS and CDR2 is FQNEAQ. The complete variable domain, with remaining parts taken from reference TRBV7-8 and TRBJ1-2, reads GAGVSQSPRYKVAKRGQDVALRCDPISGHVSLFWYQQALGQGPEFLTYFQNEAQLDKSGLPSDRFFAERPEGSVSTLKIQRTQQEDSAVYLCASSLMGQGEVYGYTFGSGTRLTVV.

A single count supports this clone. The V gene is TRBV4-3, the J gene TRBJ2-4; D not certain. Germline V gene lookup returns CDR1 LGHNA and CDR2 YSLEER. The CDR3 has 13 amino acids. The germline V and J ends were trimmed by 0 bases and 5 bases, with 5 bases remaining between them. Here the CDR3 DNA reads TGCGCCAGCAGCCAAGAGACTCAAAACATTCAGTACTTC. This encodes CASSQETQNIQYF.

This chain connects TRBV6-1 to TRBJ2-7, with TRBD2 matching 9 bases. There are 14 residues in the CDR3. Germline lookup yields CDR1 MNHNS and CDR2 SASEGT. J gave up 4 bases and V 2 bases, and 3 bases lay outside the gene matches. The CDR3 sequence is CASSETSGPYEQYF. DNA of the CDR3: TGTGCCAGCAGTGAAACTAGCGGGCCGTACGAGCAGTACTTC.

The J gene is TRBJ2-3, the V gene TRBV4-1, with TRBD1 matching 8 bases. Trimming at V came to 5 bases and at J to 0 bases, leaving 7 bases not matched to a gene. This CDR3 has 16 residues. Germline V gene data show CDR1 as MGHRA and CDR2 as YSYEKL. The CDR3 is CASSTRGRSSTDTQYF. The CDR3 DNA reads TGCGCCAGCAGCACCAGGGGGCGATCTAGCACAGATACGCAGTATTTT.

The CDR3 coding sequence is TGTGCCAGCAGCCCGGGACAGGGATTTGAAAAACTGTTTTTT. It yields the protein CASSPGQGFEKLFF. The chain carries TRBV5-4 and TRBJ1-4; 9 bases line up with TRBD1. CDR3 length equals 14 residues. The V gene's germline CDR1 is SGHNT and CDR2 YYREEE (reference sequence). V was pared by 4 bases and J by 7 bases, with 5 bases of the junction left unmatched. Filled out from reference TRBV5-4 and TRBJ1-4, the complete variable domain reads ETGVTQSPTHLIKTRGQQVTLRCSSQSGHNTVSWYQQALGQGPQFIFQYYREEENGRGNFPPRFSGLQFPNYSSELNVNALELDDSALYLCASSPGQGFEKLFFGSGTQLSVL.

The chain recombines TRBV19 with TRBJ1-1; a possible D gene is TRBD1 (6 bases). Germline loops: CDR1 LNHDA, CDR2 SQIVND (reference sequence). The CDR3 runs to 16 residues. Trimming took off 0 bases at V and 1 base at J, with 12 bases between the two ends. CDR3 in amino acids: CASSIEQGLWNTEAFF. The CDR3 coding sequence is TGTGCCAGTAGTATAGAACAGGGCCTTTGGAACACTGAAGCTTTCTTT.

The chain has TRBV6-5 and TRBJ1-1; D not certain. The CDR3 loop spans 12 amino acids. The germline CDR1 and CDR2 sequences are MNHEY and SVGAGI. The V gene lost 5 bases and the J gene lost 3 bases, with 7 bases spanning the gap. Here the CDR3 reads CASSPGHTEAFF. For the CDR3, the DNA is TGTGCCAGCAGTCCCGGGCACACTGAAGCTTTCTTT.

The chain recombines TRBV6-5 with TRBJ1-6; 11 nucleotides agree with TRBD1. Germline V lookup: CDR1 MNHEY, CDR2 SVGAGI. This CDR3 is built from 15 residues. Unmatched junction bases numbered 7, after V lost 6 bases and J lost 9 bases. CDR3 region: CASRTPGQGASPLHF. The CDR3 nucleotides read TGTGCCAGCAGGACCCCAGGACAGGGGGCTTCACCCCTCCACTTT.

The chain combines TRBV9 with TRBJ2-3, with 10 positions matching TRBD2. Germline V gene lookup returns CDR1 SGDLS and CDR2 YYNGEE. J gave up 4 bases and V 3 bases, and 5 bases lay outside the gene matches. This CDR3 spans 15 amino acids. CDR3 DNA: TGTGCCAGCAGCGCGGGACTAGCGTCCGCAGATACGCAGTATTTT. Protein: CASSAGLASADTQYF.

This chain joins TRBV7-9 and TRBJ1-2; tentative D call: TRBD1 (6 bases). CDR1 and CDR2 from the germline V gene are SEHNR and FQNEAQ (reference sequence). With 5 bases removed from V and 6 bases from J, the gap between germline ends came to 19 bases. This CDR3 comprises 15 residues. CDR3: CASSITPEGVHGYTF. In DNA form, the CDR3 reads TGTGCCAGCAGCATTACCCCAGAGGGGGTCCATGGCTACACCTTC.

CDR3 nucleotide sequence: TGTGCCAGCAGTTCTCCGGACAGGGAACCTTTCTTT. Its translation is CASSSPDREPFF. The rearrangement links TRBV6-5 to TRBJ1-1, with 8 bases identical to TRBD1. V shed 4 bases, J shed 12 bases, and the junction held 7 bases outside the gene matches. CDR3 length: 12 residues. Germline V gene sequence: CDR1 MNHEY, CDR2 SVGAGI.

The chain joins TRBV5-1 to TRBJ2-5; a weak D match, TRBD2 (6 bases). CDR3 length: 14 amino acids. Trimming took off 0 bases at V and 3 bases at J, with 9 bases between the two ends. CDR1 and CDR2 (germline): SGHRS, YFSETQ. The CDR3 is CASSLGSGKETQYF. CDR3 coding DNA: TGCGCCAGCAGCTTGGGTAGCGGAAAAGAGACCCAGTACTTC.